A selection of T cell receptor beta chains follows, all from one sample in a study of T cell responses to AZD1222 COVID-19 vaccine. The table came from immunoSEQ multiplex PCR; TCRdb's copy has only in-frame clones and leaves some out. The table records around 170,000 clones, approximately 90% of them present only once. Sequenced material: peripheral blood, taken on day 0 of AZD1222 vaccination. The receptors stem from an adult in good health. Both conserved end residues are part of each CDR3. The D gene is left open where the match is weak. The size field is filled for only some rows; it gives once, few, many or a size class.

-	TRBV27	-	TRBJ1-6	CASSFNGGGSPLHF	TGTGCCAGCAGTTTTAATGGGGGAGGATCACCCCTCCACTTT
-	TRBV7-3	TRBD1	TRBJ2-7	CASSLSRDREQYF	TGTGCCAGCAGCCTCTCCCGGGACAGGGAGCAGTACTTC
-	TRBV9	-	TRBJ2-1	CASSGFQGNEQFF	TGTGCCAGCAGCGGTTTCCAGGGCAATGAGCAGTTCTTC
once	TRBV30	-	TRBJ2-2	CAWTGVGSGELFF	TGTGCCTGGACGGGGGTGGGGTCCGGGGAGCTGTTTTTT
few	TRBV10-3	-	TRBJ2-3	CAISGAGAPTDTQYF	TGTGCCATCAGTGGGGCAGGGGCCCCCACAGATACGCAGTATTTT
-	TRBV7-3	TRBD2	TRBJ2-5	CASSLLAGTQETQYF	TGTGCCAGCAGCTTACTAGCGGGTACACAAGAGACCCAGTACTTC
-	TRBV25-1	-	TRBJ2-5	CASSDAGRGETQYF	TGTGCCAGCAGTGACGCCGGCAGGGGTGAGACCCAGTACTTC
-	TRBV12-5	-	TRBJ2-7	CASAPPAGTTYEQYF	TGTGCTAGTGCCCCTCCAGCAGGAACTACCTACGAGCAGTACTTC
-	TRBV7-9	-	TRBJ2-7	CASSGTGGASYEQYF	TGTGCCAGCAGCGGCACGGGGGGCGCTTCCTACGAGCAGTACTTC
-	TRBV19	TRBD2	TRBJ2-7	CASSMGGYLYEQYF	TGTGCCAGTAGTATGGGGGGGTATCTCTACGAGCAGTACTTC
-	TRBV19	-	TRBJ2-7	CASSIDGSFYEQYF	TGTGCCAGTAGTATAGATGGCAGCTTTTACGAGCAGTACTTC